The 4 T cell receptor beta chains below come from one sample, sequenced in a study of T cells in Graves' hyperthyroidism and ophthalmopathy. RNA transcripts gave rise to amplified TCR beta CDR3 regions. The HTBI primer set drove a first-round RT-PCR of the TCR CDR3. TCRdb re-derived calls from the multiplex PCR reads in MiXCR, one entry per CDR3 protein. Among around 400,000 distinct CDR3 sequences listed, around 14% were seen once. The sequencing input was blood. These receptors all stem from a young woman with Graves' hyperthyroidism.

There are many counts of this clonotype. The chain has TRBV20-1 and TRBJ2-2; the D call may be TRBD1 or TRBD2 (7 bases each). Germline CDR1 reads DFQATT; CDR2 reads SNEGSKA (reference sequence). This CDR3 is built from 15 residues. V gave up 7 bases and J gave up 7 bases, with 22 bases separating them. CDR3 coding DNA: TGCAGTGTCCCCTCAGGGGGGGCGAAAGGCGGGGAGCTGTTTTTT. Protein sequence: CSVPSGGAKGGELFF.

This clonotype was recorded many times. This chain links TRBV20-1 with TRBJ2-7; perhaps TRBD1 as D (6 bases). The germline V gene has CDR1 DFQATT and CDR2 SNEGSKA (reference sequence). With 3 bases removed from V and 5 bases from J, the gap between germline ends came to 20 bases. This CDR3 has 15 residues. This CDR3 is CSAREDRTALDEQYF. As DNA, the CDR3 is TGCAGTGCTAGGGAAGACAGGACCGCTCTGGACGAGCAGTACTTC.

This clonotype was seen a few times. The J gene is TRBJ2-6, the V gene TRBV4-2, with 7 bases fitting TRBD1. The V segment lost 1 base and the J segment 2 bases; nucleotides outside the gene matches: 5. Germline CDR1 is LGHNA and CDR2 is YNFKEQ. The CDR3 spans 17 residues. CDR3 DNA: TGTGCCAGCAGCCAAGGCCCGGGACAGCCTGGGGCCAACGTCCTGACTTTC. Translating gives CASSQGPGQPGANVLTF.

This clonotype was recorded at least ten times. This sequence joins TRBV28 and TRBJ2-7, with 14 bases identical to TRBD2. The CDR3 has 16 amino acids. Germline V gene lookup returns CDR1 MDHEN and CDR2 SYDVKM. Unmatched junction bases numbered 8, after V lost 5 bases and J lost 5 bases. The CDR3 is CASSGAGLAGGHEQYF. The DNA for the CDR3 is TGTGCCAGCAGTGGCGCCGGACTAGCGGGAGGCCACGAGCAGTACTTC.